By its share, the clone carrying this T cell receptor (beta chain) is medium-sized. These data are taken from a study of graft-versus-host responses after intestinal transplantation. V was shortened by 7 bases and J by 3 bases, with 12 bases between the two germline ends. The CDR3 has 14 residues. Germline CDR1 and CDR2: MNHNS and SASEGT. Graft-derived tissue was subjected to processing to liberate intraepithelial and lamina propria lymphocytes. The table came from immunoSEQ multiplex PCR; TCRdb's copy has only in-frame clones and leaves some out. This sample carries 14,000 or so clones, 70% to 85% of them seen once, and the ten largest clones take around 3.9%.

The TCR was taken from a human patient who received an intestinal transplant, so some T cells may come from the graft donor. The chain recombines TRBV6-1 with TRBJ2-2; D perhaps matches TRBD1 (7 bases). Sequences were derived from ileum tissue, sampled about four weeks after intestinal transplant. CDR3 DNA: TGTGCCAGCAAGGGCAGGGGGGACACCGGGGAGCTGTTTTTT. Translated, it gives CASKGRGDTGELFF.